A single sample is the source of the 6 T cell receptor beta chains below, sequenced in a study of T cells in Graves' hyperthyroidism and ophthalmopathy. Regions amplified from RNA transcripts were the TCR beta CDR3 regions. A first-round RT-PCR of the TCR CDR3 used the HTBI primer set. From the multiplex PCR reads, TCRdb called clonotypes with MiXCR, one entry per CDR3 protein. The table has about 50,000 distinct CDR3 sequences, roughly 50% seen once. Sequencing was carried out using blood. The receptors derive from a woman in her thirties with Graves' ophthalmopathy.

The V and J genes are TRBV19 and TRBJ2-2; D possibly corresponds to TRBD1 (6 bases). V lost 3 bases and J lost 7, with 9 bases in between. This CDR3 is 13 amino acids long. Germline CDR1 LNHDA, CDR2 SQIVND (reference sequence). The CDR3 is CASSIQQGGELFF. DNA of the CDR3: TGTGCCAGTAGTATTCAACAGGGCGGGGAGCTGTTTTTT.

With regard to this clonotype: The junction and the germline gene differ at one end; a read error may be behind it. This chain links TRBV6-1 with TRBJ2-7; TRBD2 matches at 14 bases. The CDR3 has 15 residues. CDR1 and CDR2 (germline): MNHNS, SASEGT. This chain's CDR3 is CVSRTSGRRSYEQYF. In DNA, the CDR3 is TGTGTCAGCAGGACTAGCGGGAGGAGGTCCTACGAGCAGTACTTC.

The CDR3 reads CASSSSGRKETQYF. CDR3 sequence (DNA): TGCGCCAGCAGCTCTAGCGGGAGGAAAGAGACCCAGTACTTC. The chain joins TRBV5-1 to TRBJ2-5; 11 bases align to TRBD2. With V trimmed by 3 bases and J by 3 bases, 1 base remained unmatched. The CDR3 contains 14 residues. Per the germline V gene, CDR1 is SGHRS and CDR2 is YFSETQ.

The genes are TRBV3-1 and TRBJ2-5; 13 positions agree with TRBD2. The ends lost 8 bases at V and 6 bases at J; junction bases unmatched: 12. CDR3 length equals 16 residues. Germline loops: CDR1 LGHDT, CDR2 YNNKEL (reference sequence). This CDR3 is CASSSRTSGRRQTQYF. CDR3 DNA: TGTGCCAGCTCATCACGGACTAGCGGGAGAAGACAGACCCAGTACTTC.

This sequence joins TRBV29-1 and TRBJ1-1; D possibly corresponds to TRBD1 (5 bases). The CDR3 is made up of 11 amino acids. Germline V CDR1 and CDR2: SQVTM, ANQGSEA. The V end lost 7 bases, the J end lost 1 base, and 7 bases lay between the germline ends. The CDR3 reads CSAGTNTEAFF. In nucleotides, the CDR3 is TGCAGCGCAGGGACGAACACTGAAGCTTTCTTT. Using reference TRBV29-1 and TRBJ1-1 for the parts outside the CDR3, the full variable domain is SAVISQKPSRDICQRGTSLTIQCQVDSQVTMMFWYRQQPGQSLTLIATANQGSEATYESGFVIDKFPISRPNLTFSTLTVSNMSPEDSSIYLCSAGTNTEAFFGQGTRLTVV.

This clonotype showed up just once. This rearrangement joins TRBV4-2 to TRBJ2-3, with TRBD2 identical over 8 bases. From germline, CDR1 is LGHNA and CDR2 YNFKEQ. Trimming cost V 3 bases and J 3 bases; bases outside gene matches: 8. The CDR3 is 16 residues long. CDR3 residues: CASSQATSGRTDTQYF. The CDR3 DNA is TGTGCCAGCAGCCAGGCTACTAGCGGTCGGACAGATACGCAGTATTTT.